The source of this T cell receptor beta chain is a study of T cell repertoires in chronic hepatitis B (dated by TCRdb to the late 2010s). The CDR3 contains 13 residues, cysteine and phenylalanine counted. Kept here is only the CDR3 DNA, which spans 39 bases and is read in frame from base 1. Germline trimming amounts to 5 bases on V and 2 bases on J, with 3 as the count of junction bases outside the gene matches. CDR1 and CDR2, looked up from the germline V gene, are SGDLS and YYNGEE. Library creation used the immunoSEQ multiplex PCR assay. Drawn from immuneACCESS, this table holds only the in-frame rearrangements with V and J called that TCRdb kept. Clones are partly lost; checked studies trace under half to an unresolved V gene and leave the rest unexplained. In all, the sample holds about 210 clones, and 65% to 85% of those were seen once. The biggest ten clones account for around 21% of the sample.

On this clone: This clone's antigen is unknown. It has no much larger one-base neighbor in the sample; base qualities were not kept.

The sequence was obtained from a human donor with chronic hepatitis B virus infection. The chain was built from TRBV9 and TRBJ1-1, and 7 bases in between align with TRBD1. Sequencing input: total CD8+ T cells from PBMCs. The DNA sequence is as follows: TGTGCCAGCAGTGAGGGGGCTAACACTGAAGCTTTCTTT. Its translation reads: CASSEGANTEAFF.